The 8 T cell receptor beta chains in this list originate from one sample, sequenced in a study of blood T cell repertoires in COVID-19. Method: immunoSEQ multiplex PCR; TCRdb's copy keeps in-frame clones and lacks some. The table records over 400,000 clones, around 90% of them present only once. Input material: peripheral blood. The receptor set was obtained from a woman aged 45 to 65 with COVID-19, enrolled during active disease.

The chain has TRBV7-9 and TRBJ2-1; TRBD1 matches at 11 bases. The CDR3 spans 16 residues. Germline CDR1 SEHNR, CDR2 FQNEAQ (reference sequence). The ends lost 8 bases at V and 8 bases at J; junction bases unmatched: 14. In DNA form, the CDR3 reads TGTGCCAGCGGTAACTTCCGGGACAGGGGGGTACATGAGCAGTTCTTC. Translating it yields CASGNFRDRGVHEQFF.

The DNA of the CDR3 is TGTGCCAGCAGTCCCCTCCGGCAGCCCCAGCATTTT. This sequence encodes CASSPLRQPQHF. V and J are TRBV6-5 and TRBJ1-5; no definite D call. V lost 5 bases, J lost 7 bases, and 9 bases lay in between. Germline V gives CDR1 MNHEY, CDR2 SVGAGI. The CDR3 contains 12 residues.

The genes are TRBV5-1 and TRBJ1-1; 7 bases map to TRBD1. The germline gives CDR1 SGHRS, CDR2 YFSETQ. CDR3 length: 17 amino acids. V shed 4 bases, J shed 4 bases, and the junction held 16 bases outside the gene matches. The CDR3 DNA follows: TGCGCCAGCAGCCACGACAGGGCAAGAAGGTATGGCACTGAAGCTTTCTTT. Translated, it gives CASSHDRARRYGTEAFF. Complete variable domain (other parts from reference TRBV5-1 and TRBJ1-1): KAGVTQTPRYLIKTRGQQVTLSCSPISGHRSVSWYQQTPGQGLQFLFEYFSETQRNKGNFPGRFSGRQFSNSRSEMNVSTLELGDSALYLCASSHDRARRYGTEAFFGQGTRLTVV.

V and J are TRBV7-8 and TRBJ1-3; a possible D gene is TRBD1 (6 bases). The V gene's germline CDR1 is SGHVS and CDR2 FQNEAQ. CDR3 length equals 14 residues. The V end lost 5 bases, the J end lost 8 bases, and 16 bases lay between the germline ends. The CDR3 coding sequence is TGTGCCAGCAGCCCCCGAACAGGGACGCACACCATATATTTT. This codes for CASSPRTGTHTIYF.

This sequence joins TRBV7-9 and TRBJ2-3, with 10 bases that match TRBD1. The ends lost 5 bases at V and 6 bases at J; junction bases unmatched: 8. CDR1 is SEHNR, CDR2 FQNEAQ, per germline (reference sequence). The CDR3 sequence is 15 residues long. CDR3 residues: CASSIDRGLGDTQYF. As DNA, the CDR3 is TGTGCCAGCAGCATTGACAGGGGGCTAGGGGATACGCAGTATTTT.

The chain has TRBV4-2 and TRBJ1-1, with D uncertain. Trimming left V 0 bases short and J 0 bases short, with 8 bases between. Germline V lookup: CDR1 LGHNA, CDR2 YNFKEQ. The CDR3 contains 15 residues. In DNA form, the CDR3 reads TGTGCCAGCAGCCAAGATCTCTTCCTGAACACTGAAGCTTTCTTT. Encoded protein: CASSQDLFLNTEAFF.

The chain is built from TRBV6-4 and TRBJ2-7, with 16 bases lining up with TRBD2. The V gene's germline CDR1 is MRHNA and CDR2 SNTAGT. Unmatched junction bases numbered 10, after V lost 5 bases and J lost 9 bases. This CDR3 has 16 amino acids. The CDR3: CASSPGTSGGAFVQYF. Here the CDR3 DNA reads TGTGCCAGCAGTCCCGGGACTAGCGGGGGGGCCTTTGTGCAGTACTTC.

V and J are TRBV5-6 and TRBJ1-5, with a weak D call TRBD1 (5 bases). In germline, CDR1 is SGHDT, CDR2 YYEEEE. The germline V and J ends were trimmed by 5 bases and 0 bases, with 9 bases remaining between them. CDR3 length: 14 residues. The CDR3 DNA sequence: TGTGCCAGCAGTTCCAGGGATAGCAATCAGCCCCAGCATTTT. Amino acid sequence: CASSSRDSNQPQHF.